The clone carrying this TCR beta chain has a handful of counts. The entry originates in a study of PD-L1 blockade in urothelial cancer. At the level of the study: Patients previously received 0 to 3 chemotherapy regimens.

The CDR3 loop spans 16 amino acids. Germline CDR1 is LNHNV and CDR2 is YYDKDF (reference sequence). V was clipped by 1 base and J by 0 bases, with 12 bases between them. PCRs each included synthetic TCR analog templates spiked in. TCRdb's copy holds only in-frame clones and misses some; the assay was immunoSEQ multiplex PCR. The sample shows 50,000 to 55,000 clones, around 80% of them seen only once. Time point described: pretreatment peripheral blood. The sample here was PBMCs, taken around atezolizumab (anti-PD-L1) treatment. This clonotype was obtained from a man in his 70s with urothelial cancer. The chain recombines TRBV15 with TRBJ2-5; D gene uncertain. Written as DNA, the CDR3 is TGTGCCACCAGCAGAGGCCTCTATCCCCACCAAGAGACCCAGTACTTC. This encodes CATSRGLYPHQETQYF.